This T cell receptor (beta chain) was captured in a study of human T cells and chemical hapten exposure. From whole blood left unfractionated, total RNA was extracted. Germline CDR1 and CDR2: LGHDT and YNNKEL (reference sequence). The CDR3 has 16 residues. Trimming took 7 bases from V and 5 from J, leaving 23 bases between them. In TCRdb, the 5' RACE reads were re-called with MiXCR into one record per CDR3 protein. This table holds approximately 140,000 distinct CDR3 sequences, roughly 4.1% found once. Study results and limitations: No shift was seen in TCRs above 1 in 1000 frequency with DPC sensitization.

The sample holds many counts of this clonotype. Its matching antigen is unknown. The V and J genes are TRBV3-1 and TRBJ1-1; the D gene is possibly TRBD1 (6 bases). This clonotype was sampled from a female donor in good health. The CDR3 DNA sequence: TGTGCCAGCACCCCCAGTGGGGGGCTATATAGAACTGAAGCTTTCTTT. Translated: CASTPSGGLYRTEAFF.